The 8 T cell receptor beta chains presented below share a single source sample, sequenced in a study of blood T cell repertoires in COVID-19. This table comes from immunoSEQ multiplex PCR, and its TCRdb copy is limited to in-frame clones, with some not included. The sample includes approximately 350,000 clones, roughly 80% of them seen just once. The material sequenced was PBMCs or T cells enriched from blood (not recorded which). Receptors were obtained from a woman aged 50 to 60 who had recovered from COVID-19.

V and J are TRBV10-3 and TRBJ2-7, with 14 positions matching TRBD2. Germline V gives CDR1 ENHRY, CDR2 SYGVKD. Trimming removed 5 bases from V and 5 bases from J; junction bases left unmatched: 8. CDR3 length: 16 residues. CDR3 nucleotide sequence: TGTGCCATCAGTCGATCCGGGACTAGCGGGGGCCACGAGCAGTACTTC. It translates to CAISRSGTSGGHEQYF.

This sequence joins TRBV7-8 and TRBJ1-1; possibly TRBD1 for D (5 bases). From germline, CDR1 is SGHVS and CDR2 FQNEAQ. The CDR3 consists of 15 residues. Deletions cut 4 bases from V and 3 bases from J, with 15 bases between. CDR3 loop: CASSYQVREDTEAFF. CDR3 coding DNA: TGTGCCAGCAGCTACCAGGTCAGGGAAGACACTGAAGCTTTCTTT.

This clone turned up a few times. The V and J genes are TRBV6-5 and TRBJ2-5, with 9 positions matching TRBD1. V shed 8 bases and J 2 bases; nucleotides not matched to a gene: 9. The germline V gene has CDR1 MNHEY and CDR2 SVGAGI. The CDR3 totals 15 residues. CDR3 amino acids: CASGPGTGLQETQYF. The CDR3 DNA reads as TGTGCCAGCGGACCCGGGACAGGGCTACAAGAGACCCAGTACTTC.

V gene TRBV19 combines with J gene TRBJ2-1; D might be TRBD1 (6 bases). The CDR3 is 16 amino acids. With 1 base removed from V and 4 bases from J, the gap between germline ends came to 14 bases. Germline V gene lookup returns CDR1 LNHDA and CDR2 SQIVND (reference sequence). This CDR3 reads CASSIVGRTAYNEQFF. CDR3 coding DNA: TGTGCCAGTAGTATAGTGGGACGGACAGCTTACAATGAGCAGTTCTTC. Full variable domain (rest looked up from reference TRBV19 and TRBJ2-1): DGGITQSPKYLFRKEGQNVTLSCEQNLNHDAMYWYRQDPGQGLRLIYYSQIVNDFQKGDIAEGYSVSREKKESFPLTVTSAQKNPTAFYLCASSIVGRTAYNEQFFGPGTRLTVL.

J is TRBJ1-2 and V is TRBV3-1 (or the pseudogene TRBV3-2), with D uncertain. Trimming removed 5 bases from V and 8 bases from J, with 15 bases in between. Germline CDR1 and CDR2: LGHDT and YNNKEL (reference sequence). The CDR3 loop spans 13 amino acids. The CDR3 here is CASSYSGTGGYTF. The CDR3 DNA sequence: TGTGCCAGCAGCTACTCGGGTACCGGGGGCTACACCTTC.

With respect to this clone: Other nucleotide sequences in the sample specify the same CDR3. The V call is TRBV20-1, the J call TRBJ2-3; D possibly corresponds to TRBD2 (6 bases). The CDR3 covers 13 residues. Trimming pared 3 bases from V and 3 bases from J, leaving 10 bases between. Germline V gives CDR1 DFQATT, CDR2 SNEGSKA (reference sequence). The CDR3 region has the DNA TGCAGTGCTAGTGTGGGGGGTACAGATACGCAGTATTTT. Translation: CSASVGGTDTQYF.

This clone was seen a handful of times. DNA for the CDR3: TGTGCCAGCAGTTACTCGGAGGACGGAGAGACCCAGTACTTC. Translating gives CASSYSEDGETQYF. The chain joins TRBV6-6 to TRBJ2-5; possibly TRBD2 for D (5 bases). There are 14 residues in the CDR3. The germline gives CDR1 MNHNY, CDR2 SVGAGI (reference sequence). With 0 bases removed from V and 4 bases from J, the gap between germline ends came to 9 bases.

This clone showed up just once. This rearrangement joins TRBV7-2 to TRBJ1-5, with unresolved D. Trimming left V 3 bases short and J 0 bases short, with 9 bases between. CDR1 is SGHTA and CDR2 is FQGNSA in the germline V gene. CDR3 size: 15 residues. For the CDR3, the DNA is TGTGCCAGCAGCTTTGAGGAGACTAGCAATCAGCCCCAGCATTTT. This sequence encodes CASSFEETSNQPQHF.